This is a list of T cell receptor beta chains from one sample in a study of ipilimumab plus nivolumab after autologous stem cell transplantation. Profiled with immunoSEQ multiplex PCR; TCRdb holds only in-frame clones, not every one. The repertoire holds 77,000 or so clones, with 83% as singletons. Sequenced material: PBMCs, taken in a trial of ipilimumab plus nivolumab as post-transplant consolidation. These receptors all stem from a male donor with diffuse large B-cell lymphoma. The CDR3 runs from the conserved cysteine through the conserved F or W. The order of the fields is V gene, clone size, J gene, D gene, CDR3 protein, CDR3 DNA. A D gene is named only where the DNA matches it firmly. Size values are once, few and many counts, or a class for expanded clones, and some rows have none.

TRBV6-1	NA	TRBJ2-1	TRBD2	CASSEAGGGFNEQFF	TGTGCCAGCAGTGAAGCCGGCGGGGGGTTTAATGAGCAGTTCTTC
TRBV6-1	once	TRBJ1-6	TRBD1	CASSSGTGVSPLHF	TGTGCCAGCAGTTCCGGGACAGGGGTTTCACCCCTCCACTTT
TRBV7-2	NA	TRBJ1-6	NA	CASSNPYPSNSPLHF	TGTGCCAGCAGCAACCCTTATCCAAGTAATTCACCCCTCCACTTT
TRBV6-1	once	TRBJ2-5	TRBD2	CASSGTSGGAVQETQYF	TGTGCCAGCAGTGGGACTAGCGGGGGGGCCGTACAAGAGACCCAGTACTTC
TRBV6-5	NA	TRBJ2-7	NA	CASSYSGSEQYF	TGTGCCAGCAGTTACTCAGGGAGCGAGCAGTACTTC
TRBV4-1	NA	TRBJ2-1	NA	CASSQFGRSLNNEQFF	TGCGCCAGCAGCCAATTTGGGAGGTCCTTAAACAATGAGCAGTTCTTC
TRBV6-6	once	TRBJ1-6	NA	CASSYGPSNSPLHF	TGTGCCAGCAGCTACGGACCGTCGAATTCACCCCTCCACTTT
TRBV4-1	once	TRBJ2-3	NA	CASSQVTNTDTQYF	TGCGCCAGCAGCCAAGTAACCAACACAGATACGCAGTATTTT
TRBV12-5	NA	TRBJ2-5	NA	CASGLAGRETQYF	TGTGCTAGTGGTTTGGCAGGGCGAGAGACCCAGTACTTC
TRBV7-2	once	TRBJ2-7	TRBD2	CASSLTSGDEQYF	TGTGCCAGCAGCTTGACTAGCGGGGACGAGCAGTACTTC
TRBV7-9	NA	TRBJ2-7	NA	CASSLGVFGYEQYF	TGTGCCAGCAGCTTAGGAGTTTTCGGGTACGAGCAGTACTTC
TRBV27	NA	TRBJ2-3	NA	CASSVRGLGADTQYF	TGTGCCAGCAGTGTACGGGGGCTGGGGGCAGATACGCAGTATTTT
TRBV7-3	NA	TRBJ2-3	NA	CASSLTGMTDTQYF	TGTGCCAGCAGCTTAACCGGGATGACAGATACGCAGTATTTT
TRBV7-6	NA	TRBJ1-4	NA	CASSLYAGGTNEKLFF	TGTGCCAGCAGCTTATATGCTGGTGGAACTAATGAAAAACTGTTTTTT
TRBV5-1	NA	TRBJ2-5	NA	CATDTAGGRQETQYF	TGCGCCACCGACACGGCAGGGGGGAGACAAGAGACCCAGTACTTC
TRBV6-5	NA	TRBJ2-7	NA	CASSLDSYEQYF	TGTGCCAGCAGCTTAGACAGCTACGAGCAGTACTTC
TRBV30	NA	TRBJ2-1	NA	CAHAPGTGEQFF	TGTGCCCACGCCCCGGGGACCGGGGAGCAGTTCTTC